These 7 T cell receptor beta chains were all obtained from the same sample, sequenced in a study of blood T cell repertoires in COVID-19. Assay: immunoSEQ multiplex PCR; the TCRdb copy retains only in-frame clones and omits some. The table shows fewer than 120,000 clones, with 65% to 90% occurring only once. Sequenced: peripheral blood. The receptors shown here come from a woman aged 55-75 years with acute or convalescent COVID-19.

V gene TRBV19 combines with J gene TRBJ1-3, with 9 bases fitting TRBD1. The J segment lost 1 base and the V segment lost 4 bases, leaving 8 bases of the junction unmatched. Per the germline V gene, CDR1 is LNHDA and CDR2 is SQIVND (reference sequence). The CDR3 is 17 amino acids. The CDR3 loop reads CASSRMGQGVSGNTIYF. The CDR3 region has the DNA TGTGCCAGTAGTAGAATGGGACAGGGTGTTTCTGGAAACACCATATATTTT.

The chain joins TRBV24-1 to TRBJ2-7; tentatively, D is TRBD1 (6 bases). Germline V CDR1 and CDR2: KGHDR, SFDVKD. This CDR3 comprises 12 residues. The V end was cut by 5 bases, the J end by 4 bases, with 8 bases between. The CDR3 sequence is CATSGQGYEQYF. CDR3 bases: TGTGCCACCAGTGGTCAGGGGTACGAGCAGTACTTC.

The CDR3 loop reads CASSHSSGNTIYF. The CDR3, as DNA: TGTGCCAGCAGCCACAGCTCTGGAAACACCATATATTTT. The rearrangement links TRBV14 to TRBJ1-3; D gene ambiguous. The V and J ends lost 3 bases and 0 bases respectively, with 3 bases between them. Germline V CDR1 and CDR2: SGHDN, FVKESK. The CDR3 is 13 residues long. Based on the CDR3 plus reference TRBV14 and TRBJ1-3, the full variable domain is EAGVTQFPSHSVIEKGQTVTLRCDPISGHDNLYWYRRVMGKEIKFLLHFVKESKQDESGMPNNRFLAERTGGTYSTLKVQPAELEDSGVYFCASSHSSGNTIYFGEGSWLTVV.

V gene TRBV28 combines with J gene TRBJ1-2, with 8 positions matching TRBD1. The CDR3 contains 17 residues. The germline CDR1 and CDR2 sequences are MDHEN and SYDVKM. Unmatched junction bases numbered 21, after V lost 11 bases and J lost 4 bases. CDR3 nucleotide sequence: TGTGCCGCCAGATTCTCAGGGGGCTCCCTCTTTTCCTATGGCTACACCTTC. Its protein is CAARFSGGSLFSYGYTF.

V gene TRBV7-2 combines with J gene TRBJ2-7; 9 positions match TRBD2. Germline assignment: CDR1 SGHTA and CDR2 FQGNSA. V lost 5 bases, J lost 9 bases, and 5 bases stayed unmatched. There are 12 residues in the CDR3. In nucleotides, the CDR3 is TGTGCCAGCAGCCCCCCGCGGGAGGGGCAGTACTTC. This encodes CASSPPREGQYF.

The gene calls are TRBV30 and TRBJ2-2; 9 positions agree with TRBD2. The CDR3 has 12 amino acids. Trimming took 4 bases from V and 8 from J; bases not matched to a gene: 2. Germline assignment: CDR1 GTSNPN and CDR2 SVGIG (reference sequence). CDR3 in amino acids: CAWTSGTGELFF. The DNA of the CDR3 is TGTGCCTGGACTAGCGGGACGGGGGAGCTGTTTTTT.

The chain recombines TRBV12-5 with TRBJ2-7, with D maybe TRBD1 (6 bases). Germline CDR1 and CDR2: LGHNT and FRNRAP. The V and J ends lost 2 bases and 2 bases respectively, with 7 bases between them. This CDR3 region has 13 residues. The CDR3, as DNA: TGTGCTAGTGGTTTGACAGGGACCTACGAGCAGTACTTC. Encoded protein: CASGLTGTYEQYF. The whole variable domain, filled in from reference TRBV12-5 and TRBJ2-7, reads DARVTQTPRHKVTEMGQEVTMRCQPILGHNTVFWYRQTMMQGLELLAYFRNRAPLDDSGMPKDRFSAEMPDATLATLKIQPSEPRDSAVYFCASGLTGTYEQYFGPGTRLTVT.